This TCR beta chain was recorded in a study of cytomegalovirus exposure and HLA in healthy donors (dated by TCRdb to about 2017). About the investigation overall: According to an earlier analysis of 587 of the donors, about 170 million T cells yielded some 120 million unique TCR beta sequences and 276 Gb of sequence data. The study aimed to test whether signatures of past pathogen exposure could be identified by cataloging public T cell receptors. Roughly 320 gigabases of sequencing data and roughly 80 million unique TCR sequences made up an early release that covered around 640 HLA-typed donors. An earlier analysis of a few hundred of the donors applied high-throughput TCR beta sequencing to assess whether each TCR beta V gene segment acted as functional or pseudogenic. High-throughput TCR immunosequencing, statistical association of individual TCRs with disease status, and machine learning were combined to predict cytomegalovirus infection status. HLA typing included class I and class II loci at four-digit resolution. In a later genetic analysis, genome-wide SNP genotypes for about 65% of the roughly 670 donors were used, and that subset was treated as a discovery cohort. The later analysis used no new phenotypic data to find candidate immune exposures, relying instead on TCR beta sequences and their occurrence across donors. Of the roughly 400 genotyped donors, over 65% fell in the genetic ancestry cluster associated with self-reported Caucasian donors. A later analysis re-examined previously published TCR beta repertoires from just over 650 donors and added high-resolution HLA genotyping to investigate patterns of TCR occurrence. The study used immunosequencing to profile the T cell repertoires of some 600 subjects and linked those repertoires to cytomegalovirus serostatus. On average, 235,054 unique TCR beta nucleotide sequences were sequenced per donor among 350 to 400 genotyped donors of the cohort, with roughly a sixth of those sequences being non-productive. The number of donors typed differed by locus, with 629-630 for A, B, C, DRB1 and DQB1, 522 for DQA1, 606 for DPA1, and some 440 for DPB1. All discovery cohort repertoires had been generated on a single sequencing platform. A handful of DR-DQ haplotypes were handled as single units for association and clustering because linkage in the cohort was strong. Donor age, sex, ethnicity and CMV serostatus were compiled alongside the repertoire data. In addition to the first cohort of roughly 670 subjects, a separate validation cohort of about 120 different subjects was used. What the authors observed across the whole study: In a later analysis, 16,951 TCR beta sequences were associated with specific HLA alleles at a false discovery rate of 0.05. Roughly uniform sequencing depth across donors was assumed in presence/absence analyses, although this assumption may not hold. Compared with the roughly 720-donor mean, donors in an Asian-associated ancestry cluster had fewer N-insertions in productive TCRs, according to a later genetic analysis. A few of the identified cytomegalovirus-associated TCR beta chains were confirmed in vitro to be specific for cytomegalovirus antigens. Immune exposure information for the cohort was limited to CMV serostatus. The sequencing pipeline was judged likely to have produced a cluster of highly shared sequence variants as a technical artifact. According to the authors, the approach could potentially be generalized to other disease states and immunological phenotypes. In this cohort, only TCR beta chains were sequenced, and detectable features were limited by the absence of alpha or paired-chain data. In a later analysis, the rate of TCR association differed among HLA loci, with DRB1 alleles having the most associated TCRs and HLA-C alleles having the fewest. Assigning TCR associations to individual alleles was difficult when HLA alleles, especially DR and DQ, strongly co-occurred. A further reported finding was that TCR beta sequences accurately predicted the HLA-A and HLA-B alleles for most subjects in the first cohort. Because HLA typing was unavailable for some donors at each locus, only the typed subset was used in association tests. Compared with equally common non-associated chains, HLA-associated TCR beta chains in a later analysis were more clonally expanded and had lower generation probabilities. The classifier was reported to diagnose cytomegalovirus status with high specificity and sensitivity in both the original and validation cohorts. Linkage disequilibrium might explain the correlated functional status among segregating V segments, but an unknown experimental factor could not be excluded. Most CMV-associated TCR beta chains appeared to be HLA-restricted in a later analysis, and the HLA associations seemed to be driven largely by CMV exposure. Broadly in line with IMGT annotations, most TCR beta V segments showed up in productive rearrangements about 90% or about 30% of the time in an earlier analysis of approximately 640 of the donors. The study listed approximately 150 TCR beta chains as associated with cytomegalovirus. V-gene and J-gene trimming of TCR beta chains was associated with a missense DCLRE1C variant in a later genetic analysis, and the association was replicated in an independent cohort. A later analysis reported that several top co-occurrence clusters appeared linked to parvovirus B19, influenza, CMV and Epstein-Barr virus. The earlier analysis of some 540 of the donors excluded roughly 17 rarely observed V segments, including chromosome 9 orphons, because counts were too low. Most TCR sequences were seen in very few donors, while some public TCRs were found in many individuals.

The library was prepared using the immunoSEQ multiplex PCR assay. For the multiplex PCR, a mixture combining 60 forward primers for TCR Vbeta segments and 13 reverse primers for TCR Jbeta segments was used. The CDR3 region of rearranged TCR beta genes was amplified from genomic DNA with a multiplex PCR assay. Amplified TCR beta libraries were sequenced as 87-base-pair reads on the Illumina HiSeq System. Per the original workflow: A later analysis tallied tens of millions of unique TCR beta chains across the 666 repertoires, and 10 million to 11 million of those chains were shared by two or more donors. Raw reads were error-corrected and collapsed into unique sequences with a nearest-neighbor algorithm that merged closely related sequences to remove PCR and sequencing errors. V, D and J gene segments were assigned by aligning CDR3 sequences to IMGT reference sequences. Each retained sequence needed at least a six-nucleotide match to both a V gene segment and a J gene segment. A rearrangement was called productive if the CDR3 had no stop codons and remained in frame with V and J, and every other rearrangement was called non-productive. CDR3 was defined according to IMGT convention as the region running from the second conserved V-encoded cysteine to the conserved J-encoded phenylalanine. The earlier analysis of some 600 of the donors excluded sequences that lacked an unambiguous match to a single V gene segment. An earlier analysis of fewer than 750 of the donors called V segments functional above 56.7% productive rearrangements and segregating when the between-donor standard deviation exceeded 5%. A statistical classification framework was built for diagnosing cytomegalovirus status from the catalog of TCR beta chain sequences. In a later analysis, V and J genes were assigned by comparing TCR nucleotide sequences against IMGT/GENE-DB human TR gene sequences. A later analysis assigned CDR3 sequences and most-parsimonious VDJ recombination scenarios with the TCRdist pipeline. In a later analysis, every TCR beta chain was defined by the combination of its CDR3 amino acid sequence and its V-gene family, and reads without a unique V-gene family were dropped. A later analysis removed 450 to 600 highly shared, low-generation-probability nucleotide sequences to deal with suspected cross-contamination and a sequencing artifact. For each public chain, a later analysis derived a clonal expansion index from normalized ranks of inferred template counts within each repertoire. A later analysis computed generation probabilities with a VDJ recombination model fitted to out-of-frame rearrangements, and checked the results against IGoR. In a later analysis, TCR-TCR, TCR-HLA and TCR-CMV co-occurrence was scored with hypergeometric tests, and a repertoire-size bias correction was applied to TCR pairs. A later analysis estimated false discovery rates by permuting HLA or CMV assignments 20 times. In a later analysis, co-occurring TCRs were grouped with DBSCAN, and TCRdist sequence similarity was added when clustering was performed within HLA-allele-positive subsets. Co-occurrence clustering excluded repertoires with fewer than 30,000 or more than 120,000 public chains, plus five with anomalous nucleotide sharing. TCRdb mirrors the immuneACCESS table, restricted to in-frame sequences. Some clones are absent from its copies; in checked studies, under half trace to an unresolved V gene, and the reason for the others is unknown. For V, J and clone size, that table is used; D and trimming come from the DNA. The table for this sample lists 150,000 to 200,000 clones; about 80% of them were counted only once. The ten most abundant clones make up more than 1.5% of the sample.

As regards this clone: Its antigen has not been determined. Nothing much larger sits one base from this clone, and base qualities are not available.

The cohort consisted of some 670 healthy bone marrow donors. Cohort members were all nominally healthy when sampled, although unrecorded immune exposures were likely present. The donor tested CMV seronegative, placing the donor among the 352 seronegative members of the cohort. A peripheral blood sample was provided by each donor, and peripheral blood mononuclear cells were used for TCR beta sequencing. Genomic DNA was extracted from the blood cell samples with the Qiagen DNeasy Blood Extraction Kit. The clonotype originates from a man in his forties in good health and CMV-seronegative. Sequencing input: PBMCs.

In nucleotides, the sequence is TGTGCCAGCAGTTTTCGACTAGCGGGGGGTATTAACGCCGGGGAGCTGTTTTTT. Translated, it reads CASSFRLAGGINAGELFF. This chain is built from TRBV27 and TRBJ2-2; TRBD2 aligns with 13 central bases. From cysteine to phenylalanine, the CDR3 is 18 amino acids long. CDR3 DNA only is kept here, 54 bases in frame from base 1. The germline V and J ends show losses of 3 bases and 6 bases respectively, and no gene match explains 10 bases of the junction. The germline V gene (reference sequence) yields MNHEY for CDR1 and SMNVEV for CDR2.